The next 4 T cell receptor beta chains were all read from a single sample in a study of low-dose radiotherapy and immunotherapy resistance in tumors. Regarding time point: after trial treatment. Noted treatment: LDRT plus nivolumab, ipilimumab, low-dose cyclophosphamide and aspirin (RACIN trial). Both TCRalpha and TCRbeta chains were reverse transcribed with V-gene-specific primers. Over around 19 PCR cycles, TCRs were amplified from a constant-region primer and V-primer adapter. MiXCR, applied by TCRdb to the reads, yields one record per CDR3 protein. Of 65,000 to 85,000 distinct CDR3 sequences listed, around 17% are singletons. Here the sequenced sample was PBMCs, taken after low-dose radiotherapy plus immunotherapy. The receptors stem from a male donor with prostate cancer.

Points on this clonotype: A far more abundant clone sits one base away, making this likely a read error. The CDR3 DNA follows: TGTGCCAGCAGTTACATGAGTAATGAGCAGTTCTTC. Amino acid sequence: CASSYMSNEQFF. V is TRBV6-5 and J is TRBJ2-1; D not certain. V lost 2 bases and J lost 7, with 6 bases in between. CDR1 and CDR2 from the germline V gene are MNHEY and SVGAGI. The CDR3 has 12 residues.

This clonotype was detected only a few times. The chain is built from TRBV19 and TRBJ2-1, with D possibly being TRBD2 (5 bases). Trimming pared 5 bases from V and 2 bases from J, leaving 16 bases between. This CDR3 is built from 16 residues. The germline gives CDR1 LNHDA, CDR2 SQIVND (reference sequence). The CDR3 coding sequence is TGTGCCAGTAGTTCGTCATCAAGCGGCGCCTACAATGAGCAGTTCTTC. Residues: CASSSSSSGAYNEQFF.

This clonotype was recorded many times. The rearrangement links TRBV28 to TRBJ1-1, with 7 bases identical to TRBD1. Losses at the gene ends were 3 bases for V and 1 base for J; bases not matched to a gene: 5. The CDR3 covers 15 residues. Germline V gene lookup returns CDR1 MDHEN and CDR2 SYDVKM. The CDR3 loop is CASSFLDRANTEAFF. The CDR3 coding sequence is TGTGCCAGCAGTTTCCTCGACAGGGCGAACACTGAAGCTTTCTTT.

This clonotype was counted a few times. This chain joins TRBV28 and TRBJ2-7; no reliable D call. V was pared by 6 bases and J by 0 bases, with 9 bases between. The CDR3 has 13 residues. CDR1 MDHEN and CDR2 SYDVKM come from the germline V gene. CDR3 loop: CASSPPPSYEQYF. In DNA form, the CDR3 reads TGTGCCAGCAGCCCCCCACCCTCCTACGAGCAGTACTTC.